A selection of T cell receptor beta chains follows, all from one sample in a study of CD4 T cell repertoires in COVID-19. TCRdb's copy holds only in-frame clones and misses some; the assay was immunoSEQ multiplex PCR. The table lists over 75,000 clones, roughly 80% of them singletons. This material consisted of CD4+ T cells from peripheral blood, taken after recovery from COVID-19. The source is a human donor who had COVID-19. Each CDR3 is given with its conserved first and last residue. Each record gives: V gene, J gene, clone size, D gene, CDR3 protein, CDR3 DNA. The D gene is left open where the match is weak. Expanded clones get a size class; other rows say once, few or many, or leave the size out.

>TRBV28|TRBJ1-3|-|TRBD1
CASSSPGTGIAGNTIYF
TGTGCCAGCAGTTCCCCGGGGACAGGGATCGCTGGAAACACCATATATTTT
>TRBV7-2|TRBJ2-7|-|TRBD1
CASSLRMGQETFYEQYF
TGTGCCAGCAGCTTAAGGATGGGACAGGAAACATTCTACGAGCAGTACTTC
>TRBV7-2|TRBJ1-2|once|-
CASSPAGLGRNYGYTF
TGTGCCAGCAGCCCAGCGGGGTTGGGGAGGAACTATGGCTACACCTTC
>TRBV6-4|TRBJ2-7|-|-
CASSDSNYRRDYLMWLIAPYEQYF
TGTGCCAGCAGTGACTCGAATTATCGACGAGACTACTTAATGTGGCTTATAGCACCATACGAGCAGTACTTC
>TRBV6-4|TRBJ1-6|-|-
CASSPKIPGIYSPLHF
TGTGCCAGCAGCCCCAAAATTCCGGGGATTTATTCACCCCTCCACTTT
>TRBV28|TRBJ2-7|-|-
CASRTQPYEQYF
TGTGCCAGCCGGACCCAGCCCTACGAGCAGTACTTC
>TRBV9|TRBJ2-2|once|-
CASSNRDAINTGELFF
TGTGCCAGCAGCAACCGGGACGCGATCAACACCGGGGAGCTGTTTTTT
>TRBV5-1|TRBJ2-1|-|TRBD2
CASSRASGRDEQFF
TGCGCCAGCTCTAGGGCTAGCGGGAGAGATGAGCAGTTCTTC
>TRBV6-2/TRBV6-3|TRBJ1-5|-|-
CASSYGREQPQHF
TGTGCCAGCAGTTACGGTAGGGAACAGCCCCAGCATTTT
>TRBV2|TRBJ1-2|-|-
CASSETWGFGYTF
TGTGCCAGCAGTGAAACATGGGGGTTTGGCTACACCTTC
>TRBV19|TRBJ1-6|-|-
CASSKGARDSPLHF
TGTGCCAGTAGTAAAGGGGCACGGGATTCACCCCTCCACTTT
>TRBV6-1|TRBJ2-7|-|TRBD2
CASSDTSGSYEQYF
TGTGCCAGCAGTGACACTAGCGGCTCCTACGAGCAGTACTTC
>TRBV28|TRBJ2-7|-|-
CASSPRSLASHEQYF
TGTGCCAGCAGCCCCCGCAGTCTAGCTTCCCACGAGCAGTACTTC
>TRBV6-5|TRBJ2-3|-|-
CASRSTGSQYF
TGTGCCAGCAGGTCGACCGGGTCGCAGTATTTT
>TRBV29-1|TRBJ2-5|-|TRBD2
CSVDGGSETQYF
TGCAGCGTTGATGGCGGGAGTGAGACCCAGTACTTC
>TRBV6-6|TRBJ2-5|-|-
CASSSPSTGGETQYF
TGTGCCAGCAGTTCCCCTTCGACAGGCGGGGAGACCCAGTACTTC
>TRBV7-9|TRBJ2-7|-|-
CASSPTRAYEQYF
TGTGCCAGCAGCCCGACGAGAGCGTACGAGCAGTACTTC
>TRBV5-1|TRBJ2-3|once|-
CASSLIARVDTQYF
TGCGCCAGCAGCTTGATCGCGAGGGTAGATACGCAGTATTTT
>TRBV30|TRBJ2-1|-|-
CAWSAGTVNEQFF
TGTGCCTGGAGTGCTGGGACCGTCAATGAGCAGTTCTTC
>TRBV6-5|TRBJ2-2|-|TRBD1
CASNRGRYTGELFF
TGTGCCAGCAACAGGGGGCGCTACACCGGGGAGCTGTTTTTT
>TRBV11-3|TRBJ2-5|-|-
CASSLGGEETQYF
TGTGCCAGCAGCTTAGGTGGGGAGGAGACCCAGTACTTC
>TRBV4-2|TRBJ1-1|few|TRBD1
CASSQDRDREAFF
TGTGCCAGCAGCCAAGACCGGGACAGGGAAGCTTTCTTT
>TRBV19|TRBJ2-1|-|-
CASSIGSNNEQFF
TGTGCCAGTAGTATAGGCTCTAACAATGAGCAGTTCTTC
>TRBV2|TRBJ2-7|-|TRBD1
CASKTDRVHYEQYF
TGTGCCAGCAAAACGGACAGGGTACACTACGAGCAGTACTTC
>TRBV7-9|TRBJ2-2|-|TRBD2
CASPRGLAGAPGELFF
TGTGCCAGCCCAAGGGGACTAGCGGGAGCCCCCGGGGAGCTGTTTTTT
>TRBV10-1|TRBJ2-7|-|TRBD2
CATGGAPYEQYF
TGCGCCACCGGGGGGGCCCCCTACGAGCAGTACTTC
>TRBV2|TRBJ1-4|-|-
CASSVRQSSTNEKLFF
TGTGCCAGCAGTGTCCGACAGAGTTCAACTAATGAAAAACTGTTTTTT
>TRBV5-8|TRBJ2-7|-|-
CASSLFSTGDF
TGTGCCAGCAGCTTGTTTTCCACCGGGGACTTC
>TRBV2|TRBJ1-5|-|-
CASRRTEGGGSQHF
TGTGCCAGCAGACGGACAGAGGGTGGAGGGTCCCAGCATTTT
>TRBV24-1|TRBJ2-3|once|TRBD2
CATSDLKGRGTGGDTQYF
TGTGCCACCAGTGATTTGAAGGGCAGGGGAACGGGAGGGGATACGCAGTATTTT
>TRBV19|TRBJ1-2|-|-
CASGDRGYTF
TGTGCCAGTGGGGACCGTGGCTACACCTTC
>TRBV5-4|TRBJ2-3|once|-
CASSLGRGTDTQYF
TGTGCCAGCAGCTTGGGACGGGGCACAGATACGCAGTATTTT
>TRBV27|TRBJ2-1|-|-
CASSFSYDDNEQFF
TGTGCCAGCAGTTTTTCATATGACGACAATGAGCAGTTCTTC
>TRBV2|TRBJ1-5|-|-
CASNWGSNQPQHF
TGTGCCAGCAACTGGGGGAGCAATCAGCCCCAGCATTTT
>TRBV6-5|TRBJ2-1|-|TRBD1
CASSQDRIGDNEQFF
TGTGCCAGCAGCCAGGACAGGATAGGGGACAATGAGCAGTTCTTC